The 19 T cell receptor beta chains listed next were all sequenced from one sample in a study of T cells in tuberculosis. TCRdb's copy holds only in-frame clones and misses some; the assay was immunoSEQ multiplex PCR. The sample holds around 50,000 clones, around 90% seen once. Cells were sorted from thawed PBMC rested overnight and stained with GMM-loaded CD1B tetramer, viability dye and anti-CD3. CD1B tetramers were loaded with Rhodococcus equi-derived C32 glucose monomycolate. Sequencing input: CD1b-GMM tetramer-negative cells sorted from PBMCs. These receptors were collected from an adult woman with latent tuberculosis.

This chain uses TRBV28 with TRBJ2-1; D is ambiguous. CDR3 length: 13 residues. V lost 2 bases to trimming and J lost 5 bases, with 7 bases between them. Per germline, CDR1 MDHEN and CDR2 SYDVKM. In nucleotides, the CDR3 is TGTGCCAGCAGTTTACCTTCGGACAATGAGCAGTTCTTC. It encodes CASSLPSDNEQFF.

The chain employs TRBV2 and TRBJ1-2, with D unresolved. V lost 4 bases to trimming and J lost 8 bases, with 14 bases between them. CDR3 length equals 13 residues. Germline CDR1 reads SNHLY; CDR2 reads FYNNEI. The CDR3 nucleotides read TGTGCCAGCAGTGGAATAGGTCTCGGGGGCTACACCTTC. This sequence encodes CASSGIGLGGYTF.

CDR3 in DNA: TGTGCCAGCAGTTTGGGAGGACCGAGCATGACCCAGTACTTC. This sequence encodes CASSLGGPSMTQYF. The chain has TRBV28 and TRBJ2-5; D may be TRBD2 (6 bases). This CDR3 has 14 residues. V was pared by 3 bases and J by 7 bases, with 15 bases between. The germline gives CDR1 MDHEN, CDR2 SYDVKM.

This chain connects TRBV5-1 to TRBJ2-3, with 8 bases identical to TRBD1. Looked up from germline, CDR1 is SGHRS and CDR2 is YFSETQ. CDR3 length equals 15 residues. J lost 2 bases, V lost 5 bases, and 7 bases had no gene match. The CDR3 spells CASRRGQALTDTQYF. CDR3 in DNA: TGCGCCAGCAGAAGGGGACAGGCCCTCACAGATACGCAGTATTTT.

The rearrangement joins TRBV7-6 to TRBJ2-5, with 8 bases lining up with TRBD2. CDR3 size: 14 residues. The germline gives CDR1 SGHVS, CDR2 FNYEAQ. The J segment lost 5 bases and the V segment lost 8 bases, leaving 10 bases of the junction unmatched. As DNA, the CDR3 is TGTGCCAGCGGAGCGGGAGCGCTTGGGGAGACCCAGTACTTC. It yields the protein CASGAGALGETQYF.

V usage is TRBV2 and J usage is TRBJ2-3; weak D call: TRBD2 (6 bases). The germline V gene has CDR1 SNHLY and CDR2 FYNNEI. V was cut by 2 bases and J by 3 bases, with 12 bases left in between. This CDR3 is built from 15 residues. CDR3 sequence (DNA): TGTGCCAGCAGTGAATGGGGGGATCTGACAGATACGCAGTATTTT. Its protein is CASSEWGDLTDTQYF. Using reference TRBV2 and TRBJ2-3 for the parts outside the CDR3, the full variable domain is EPEVTQTPSHQVTQMGQEVILRCVPISNHLYFYWYRQILGQKVEFLVSFYNNEISEKSEIFDDQFSVERPDGSNFTLKIRSTKLEDSAMYFCASSEWGDLTDTQYFGPGTRLTVL.

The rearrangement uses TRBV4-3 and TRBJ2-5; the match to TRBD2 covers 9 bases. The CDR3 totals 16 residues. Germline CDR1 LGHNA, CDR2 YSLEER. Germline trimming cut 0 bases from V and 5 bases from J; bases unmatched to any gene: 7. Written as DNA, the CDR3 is TGCGCCAGCAGCCAAGATTGGCGGGGGGGCGGGGAGACCCAGTACTTC. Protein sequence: CASSQDWRGGGETQYF.

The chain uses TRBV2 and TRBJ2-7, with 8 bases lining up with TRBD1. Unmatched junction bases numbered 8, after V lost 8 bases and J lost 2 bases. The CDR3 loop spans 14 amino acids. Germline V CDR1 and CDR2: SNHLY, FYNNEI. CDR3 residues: CASGPGQGPYEQYF. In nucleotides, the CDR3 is TGTGCCAGCGGTCCCGGACAGGGTCCCTACGAGCAGTACTTC. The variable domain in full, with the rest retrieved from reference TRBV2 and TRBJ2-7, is EPEVTQTPSHQVTQMGQEVILRCVPISNHLYFYWYRQILGQKVEFLVSFYNNEISEKSEIFDDQFSVERPDGSNFTLKIRSTKLEDSAMYFCASGPGQGPYEQYFGPGTRLTVT.

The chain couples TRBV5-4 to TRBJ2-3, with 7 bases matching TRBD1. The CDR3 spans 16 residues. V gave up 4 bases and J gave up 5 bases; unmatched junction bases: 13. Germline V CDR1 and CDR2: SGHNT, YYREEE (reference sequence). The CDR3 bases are TGTGCCAGCAGCACACCGGGACAGAGAACTTTAGATACGCAGTATTTT. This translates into CASSTPGQRTLDTQYF.

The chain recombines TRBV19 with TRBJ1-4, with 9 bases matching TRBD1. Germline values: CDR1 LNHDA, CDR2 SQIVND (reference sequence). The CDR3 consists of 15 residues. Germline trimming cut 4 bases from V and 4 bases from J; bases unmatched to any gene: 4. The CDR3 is CASSRTGEVNEKLFF. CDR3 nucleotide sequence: TGTGCCAGTAGTAGGACAGGGGAGGTTAATGAAAAACTGTTTTTT.

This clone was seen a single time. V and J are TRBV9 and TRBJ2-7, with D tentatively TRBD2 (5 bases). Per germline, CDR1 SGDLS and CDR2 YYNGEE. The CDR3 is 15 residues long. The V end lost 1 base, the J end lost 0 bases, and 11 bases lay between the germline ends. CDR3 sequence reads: CASSVSEGSSYEQYF. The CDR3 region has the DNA TGTGCCAGCAGCGTATCCGAGGGCAGCTCCTACGAGCAGTACTTC.

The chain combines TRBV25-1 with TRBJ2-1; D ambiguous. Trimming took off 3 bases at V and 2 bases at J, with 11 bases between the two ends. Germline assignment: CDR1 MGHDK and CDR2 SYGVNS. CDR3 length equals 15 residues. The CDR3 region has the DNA TGTGCCAGCAGTGATTCCTGGAGTACCTACAATGAGCAGTTCTTC. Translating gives CASSDSWSTYNEQFF.

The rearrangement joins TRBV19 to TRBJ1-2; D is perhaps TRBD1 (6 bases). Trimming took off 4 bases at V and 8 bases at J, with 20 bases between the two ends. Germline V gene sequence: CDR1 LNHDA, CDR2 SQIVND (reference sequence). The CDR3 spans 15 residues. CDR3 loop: CASSTTVQGLEGYTF. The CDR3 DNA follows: TGTGCCAGTAGTACCACAGTACAGGGCCTCGAGGGCTACACCTTC. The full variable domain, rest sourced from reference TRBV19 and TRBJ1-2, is DGGITQSPKYLFRKEGQNVTLSCEQNLNHDAMYWYRQDPGQGLRLIYYSQIVNDFQKGDIAEGYSVSREKKESFPLTVTSAQKNPTAFYLCASSTTVQGLEGYTFGSGTRLTVV.

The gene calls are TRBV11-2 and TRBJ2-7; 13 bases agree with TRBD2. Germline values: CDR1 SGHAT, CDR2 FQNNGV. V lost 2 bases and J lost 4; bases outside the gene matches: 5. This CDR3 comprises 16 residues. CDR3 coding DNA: TGTGCCAGCAGCTTAATGGGACTAGCGGGAACATACGAGCAGTACTTC. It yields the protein CASSLMGLAGTYEQYF. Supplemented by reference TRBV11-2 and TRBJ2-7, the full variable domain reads EAGVAQSPRYKIIEKRQSVAFWCNPISGHATLYWYQQILGQGPKLLIQFQNNGVVDDSQLPKDRFSAERLKGVDSTLKIQPAKLEDSAVYLCASSLMGLAGTYEQYFGPGTRLTVT.

The CDR3 is CASRPLGGPKIGQPQHF. Here the CDR3 DNA reads TGTGCCAGCAGACCCCTAGGGGGTCCCAAGATTGGGCAGCCCCAGCATTTT. The chain is built from TRBV27 and TRBJ1-5, with D perhaps TRBD1 (6 bases). Trimming took off 6 bases at V and 7 bases at J, with 25 bases between the two ends. The CDR3 has 17 amino acids. Germline V CDR1 and CDR2: MNHEY, SMNVEV (reference sequence).

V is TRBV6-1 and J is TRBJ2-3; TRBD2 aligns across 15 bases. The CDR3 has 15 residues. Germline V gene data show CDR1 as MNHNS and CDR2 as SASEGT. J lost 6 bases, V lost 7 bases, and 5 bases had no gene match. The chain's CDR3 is CASKTGTSGGDTQYF. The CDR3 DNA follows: TGTGCCAGCAAGACCGGGACTAGCGGGGGGGATACGCAGTATTTT.

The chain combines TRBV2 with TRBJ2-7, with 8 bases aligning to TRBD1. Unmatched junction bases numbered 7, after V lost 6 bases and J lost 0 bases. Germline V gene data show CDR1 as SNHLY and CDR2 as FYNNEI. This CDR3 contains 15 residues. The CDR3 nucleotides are TGTGCCAGCAGAAAGGACAGGGAGGCCTCCTACGAGCAGTACTTC. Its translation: CASRKDREASYEQYF. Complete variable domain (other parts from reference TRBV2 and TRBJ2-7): EPEVTQTPSHQVTQMGQEVILRCVPISNHLYFYWYRQILGQKVEFLVSFYNNEISEKSEIFDDQFSVERPDGSNFTLKIRSTKLEDSAMYFCASRKDREASYEQYFGPGTRLTVT.

CDR3 sequence (DNA): TGTGCCAGCTCACCGCTACGACAGGGACGCGATGGCTACACCTTC. This gives the protein CASSPLRQGRDGYTF. The chain links TRBV18 to TRBJ1-2; 7 bases are shared with TRBD1. Germline trimming cut 3 bases from V and 6 bases from J; bases unmatched to any gene: 10. CDR1 and CDR2 from the germline V gene are KGHSH and LQKENI. The CDR3 runs 15 residues.

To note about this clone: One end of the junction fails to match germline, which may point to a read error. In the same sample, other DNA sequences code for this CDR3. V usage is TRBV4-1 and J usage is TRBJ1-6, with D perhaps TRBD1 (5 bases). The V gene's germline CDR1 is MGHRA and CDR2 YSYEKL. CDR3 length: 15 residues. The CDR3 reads CASSQMTVLNSPLHF. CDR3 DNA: TGCGCCAGCAGCCAAATGACAGTTCTAAATTCCCCCCTCCACTTT.